The next 26 T cell receptor beta chains were all read from a single sample in a study of blood T cell repertoires in COVID-19 (TCRdb year 2020). Library construction relied on the immunoSEQ multiplex PCR assay. What TCRdb holds here is the immuneACCESS table cut down to in-frame rearrangements. Part of the clones is not present; checked against another copy, under half of the missing clones reflect an unresolved V gene, and the others are unexplained. Within this sample are about 360,000 clones, with about 90% of them counted one time only. The biggest ten clones account for about 1.9% of the sample. Sequencing was performed on PBMCs or T cells enriched from blood (not recorded which). These receptors were obtained from a man in his forties or fifties in a cohort exposed to, infected with or recovered from COVID-19 (not recorded which).

The chain links TRBV18 to TRBJ2-7, with TRBD1 as a possible D gene (6 bases). From germline, CDR1 is KGHSH and CDR2 LQKENI. The ends were cut back, 6 bases at V and 4 bases at J, with 19 bases in the middle. This CDR3 contains 15 residues. The CDR3 DNA reads as TGTGCCAGCTCCCGAACCCCGAGACAGGAGTACGAGCAGTACTTC. Protein product: CASSRTPRQEYEQYF.

The chain couples TRBV28 to TRBJ2-7; D unclear. V lost 2 bases to trimming and J lost 3 bases, with 5 bases between them. The length of the CDR3 is 12 residues. Germline values: CDR1 MDHEN, CDR2 SYDVKM. For the CDR3, the DNA is TGTGCCAGCAGTTTAGCAGGCTACGAGCAGTACTTC. Its translation is CASSLAGYEQYF. The entire variable domain, with the rest obtained from reference TRBV28 and TRBJ2-7, is as follows: DVKVTQSSRYLVKRTGEKVFLECVQDMDHENMFWYRQDPGLGLRLIYFSYDVKMKEKGDIPEGYSVSREKKERFSLILESASTNQTSMYLCASSLAGYEQYFGPGTRLTVT.

V gene TRBV6-5 combines with J gene TRBJ2-3, with 9 bases fitting TRBD1. V dropped 7 bases and J dropped 2; count of bases not matched to a gene: 7. Germline lookup yields CDR1 MNHEY and CDR2 SVGAGI. The CDR3 has 15 amino acids. CDR3 nucleotides: TGTGCCAGCACCCCGGGACAGGGACCCACAGATACGCAGTATTTT. Its protein is CASTPGQGPTDTQYF.

This clone was recorded only once. The chain carries TRBV27 and TRBJ2-7, with D possibly matching TRBD2 (5 bases). Germline V gene lookup returns CDR1 MNHEY and CDR2 SMNVEV (reference sequence). This CDR3 has 15 amino acids. The V end lost 2 bases, the J end lost 1 base, and 12 bases lay between the germline ends. The CDR3 reads CASSLGPGVSYEQYF. In DNA, the CDR3 is TGTGCCAGCAGTTTAGGCCCCGGGGTTTCCTACGAGCAGTACTTC.

The rearrangement joins TRBV23-1 to TRBJ2-7, with 11 bases fitting TRBD2. TRBV23-1 carries the ORF label, with uncertain function. The V gene end was trimmed by 4 bases and the J gene end by 3 bases; junction bases not matched to a gene: 2. The CDR3 totals 14 residues. CDR3 bases: TGCGCCAGCAGTCCGCTAGCGGGGGGCTACGAGCAGTACTTC. This codes for CASSPLAGGYEQYF.

This chain connects TRBV24-1 to TRBJ2-1, with 9 positions matching TRBD2. Germline trimming cut 2 bases from V and 7 bases from J; bases unmatched to any gene: 8. The CDR3 totals 16 residues. The germline V gene encodes CDR1 KGHDR and CDR2 SFDVKD. The CDR3 is CATSDSLAGALNEQFF. As DNA, the CDR3 is TGTGCCACCAGTGATTCACTAGCGGGTGCTTTAAATGAGCAGTTCTTC.

CDR3 sequence (DNA): TGCGCCAGCAGCTGGTCGGGGGGATACAATGAGCAGTTCTTC. Translated: CASSWSGGYNEQFF. V and J are TRBV5-1 and TRBJ2-1, with 7 positions matching TRBD2. CDR1 and CDR2 from the germline V gene are SGHRS and YFSETQ. This CDR3 has 14 residues. The J segment lost 4 bases and the V segment lost 3 bases, leaving 4 bases of the junction unmatched.

The chain links TRBV10-2 to TRBJ2-3; 15 bases map to TRBD2. V shed 8 bases, J shed 5 bases, and the junction held 11 bases outside the gene matches. CDR1 is WSHSY, CDR2 SAAADI, per germline. The length of the CDR3 is 17 residues. The CDR3 protein is CASGGLAGGRRQDTQYF. DNA for the CDR3: TGCGCCAGCGGGGGACTAGCGGGAGGACGGCGGCAAGATACGCAGTATTTT.

The chain is built from TRBV10-1 and TRBJ2-1; TRBD2 agrees at 10 bases. CDR3 length equals 16 residues. V dropped 3 bases and J dropped 10; count of bases not matched to a gene: 12. Germline V gene data show CDR1 as WNHNN and CDR2 as SYGVQD (reference sequence). The CDR3 protein is CASSDGASGRKGEQFF. The CDR3 bases are TGCGCCAGCAGTGATGGGGCTAGCGGGAGAAAAGGGGAGCAGTTCTTC.

The V gene is TRBV7-2, the J gene TRBJ1-2; 7 bases agree with TRBD1. Trimming removed 5 bases from V and 2 bases from J; junction bases left unmatched: 11. The germline CDR1 and CDR2 sequences are SGHTA and FQGNSA. The CDR3 contains 16 residues. The chain's CDR3 is CASSPRGAGGNYGYTF. CDR3 bases: TGTGCCAGCAGCCCGAGGGGGGCAGGGGGGAACTATGGCTACACCTTC.

The gene calls are TRBV7-6 and TRBJ2-3, with TRBD2 matching over 14 bases. CDR1 SGHVS and CDR2 FNYEAQ come from the germline V gene. This CDR3 comprises 17 residues. V was clipped by 1 base and J by 7 bases; unmatched bases: 7. CDR3 in DNA: TGTGCCAGCAGCTTAGGTGCGACTAGCGGGAGGGCGCATACGCAGTATTTT. Translating gives CASSLGATSGRAHTQYF.

V is TRBV3-1 (or the pseudogene TRBV3-2) and J is TRBJ1-5; 9 nucleotides line up with TRBD1. After removal of 4 bases from V and 6 bases from J, the junction contained 7 bases not matched to a gene. The germline gives CDR1 LGHDT, CDR2 YNNKEL (reference sequence). The CDR3 has 15 amino acids. The CDR3 nucleotides are TGTGCCAGCAGCCCTAGGACAGGGGCGATTCAGCCCCAGCATTTT. Translation gives CASSPRTGAIQPQHF.

This chain uses TRBV4-1 with TRBJ1-1; D is uncertain. CDR1 is MGHRA, CDR2 YSYEKL, per germline. The CDR3 spans 14 residues. The germline V and J ends were trimmed by 1 base and 2 bases, with 8 bases remaining between them. The CDR3 DNA is TGCGCCAGCAGCCAAGTGGCCACAAACACTGAAGCTTTCTTT. Its translation: CASSQVATNTEAFF.

This clone occurred a few times. The rearrangement links TRBV28 to TRBJ2-1; 14 nucleotides align to TRBD2. There are 16 residues in the CDR3. The ends lost 4 bases at V and 6 bases at J; junction bases unmatched: 5. Germline V gene sequence: CDR1 MDHEN, CDR2 SYDVKM. CDR3 bases: TGTGCCAGCAGTTCCGCCGGGACTAGCGGGAGCAATGAGCAGTTCTTC. Protein product: CASSSAGTSGSNEQFF.

This sequence joins TRBV11-2 and TRBJ1-1; TRBD1 aligns across 7 bases. CDR3 length: 16 residues. Unmatched junction bases numbered 10, after V lost 5 bases and J lost 1 base. The germline V gene has CDR1 SGHAT and CDR2 FQNNGV. The CDR3 is CASSPPRQGPNTEAFF. The CDR3 DNA is TGTGCCAGCAGCCCCCCCAGACAGGGACCGAACACTGAAGCTTTCTTT.

The chain combines TRBV5-5 with TRBJ1-6, with 8 bases identical to TRBD1. J was trimmed by 10 bases and V by 3 bases; bases with no gene match: 6. Germline CDR1 and CDR2: SGHKS and YYEKEE (reference sequence). This CDR3 has 14 residues. The CDR3 reads CASSSTGVKSPLHF. CDR3 nucleotide sequence: TGTGCCAGCAGCTCGACAGGGGTAAAATCACCCCTCCACTTT.

The chain is built from TRBV30 and TRBJ1-2; D is uncertain. The V gene's germline CDR1 is GTSNPN and CDR2 SVGIG (reference sequence). This CDR3 has 11 amino acids. The V and J ends lost 4 bases and 5 bases respectively, with 8 bases between them. This chain's CDR3 is CAWTHRYGYTF. CDR3 nucleotide sequence: TGTGCCTGGACCCATCGGTATGGCTACACCTTC.

This clone was observed a few times. The chain carries TRBV7-9 and TRBJ1-1; 7 bases line up with TRBD1. Germline CDR1 reads SEHNR; CDR2 reads FQNEAQ (reference sequence). J gave up 11 bases and V 5 bases, and 5 bases lay outside the gene matches. This CDR3 is 11 amino acids long. In DNA, the CDR3 is TGTGCCAGCAGCCGACAGGGTGAGGCTTTCTTT. Translation: CASSRQGEAFF.

This rearrangement joins TRBV7-2 to TRBJ2-2, with 10 nucleotides matching TRBD2. Germline loops: CDR1 SGHTA, CDR2 FQGNSA. V gave up 5 bases and J gave up 1 base; unmatched junction bases: 4. The CDR3 is 16 amino acids. As DNA, the CDR3 is TGTGCCAGCAGCCAAAGGACTAGCGGGAACACCGGGGAGCTGTTTTTT. Protein product: CASSQRTSGNTGELFF.

The chain links TRBV5-6 to TRBJ2-1, with D possibly TRBD2 on 6 matching bases. The CDR3 has 15 residues. Trimming removed 0 bases at V and 3 bases at J, with 10 bases between. CDR1 and CDR2 (germline): SGHDT, YYEEEE. The CDR3 sequence is CASSLVSGHYNEQFF. DNA for the CDR3: TGTGCCAGCAGCTTGGTTAGCGGACACTACAATGAGCAGTTCTTC.

This rearrangement joins TRBV28 to TRBJ2-7; TRBD2 agrees at 11 bases. The CDR3 consists of 16 residues. The germline CDR1 and CDR2 sequences are MDHEN and SYDVKM. V dropped 5 bases and J dropped 6; count of bases not matched to a gene: 12. The CDR3 region is CASSPVTSGSKIEQYF. Here the CDR3 DNA reads TGTGCCAGCAGTCCCGTCACTAGCGGGAGTAAGATCGAGCAGTACTTC.

The V and J genes are TRBV28 and TRBJ1-5, with TRBD1 matching 8 bases. Per germline, CDR1 MDHEN and CDR2 SYDVKM. The CDR3 length is 14 residues. Germline trimming cut 4 bases from V and 2 bases from J; bases unmatched to any gene: 1. CDR3: CASSWGQGNQPQHF. CDR3 nucleotide sequence: TGTGCCAGCAGTTGGGGACAGGGCAATCAGCCCCAGCATTTT.

This chain joins TRBV7-2 and TRBJ2-1; 10 positions agree with TRBD2. Germline V gene sequence: CDR1 SGHTA, CDR2 FQGNSA. Unmatched junction bases numbered 15, after V lost 9 bases and J lost 10 bases. This CDR3 has 15 amino acids. The CDR3 region is CASHSELAGIREQFF. Written as DNA, the CDR3 is TGTGCCAGTCACTCCGAACTAGCGGGAATACGAGAGCAGTTCTTC.

V gene TRBV10-1 combines with J gene TRBJ1-1, with TRBD1 matching 7 bases. V gave up 5 bases and J gave up 6 bases; unmatched junction bases: 9. Germline V gene sequence: CDR1 WNHNN, CDR2 SYGVQD (reference sequence). This CDR3 contains 14 residues. DNA for the CDR3: TGCGCCAGCAGTCCCCAGGGACAGTCTCCTGAAGCTTTCTTT. It yields the protein CASSPQGQSPEAFF.

This chain links TRBV3-1 (or the pseudogene TRBV3-2) with TRBJ1-1; D call uncertain. V was pared by 1 base and J by 1 base, with 7 bases between. The CDR3 covers 14 residues. The germline gives CDR1 LGHDT, CDR2 YNNKEL (reference sequence). DNA for the CDR3: TGTGCCAGCAGCCAAGGGTGGCAGAACACTGAAGCTTTCTTT. It yields the protein CASSQGWQNTEAFF.

The chain has TRBV5-1 and TRBJ1-6; 7 bases map to TRBD1. Unmatched junction bases numbered 10, after V lost 0 bases and J lost 10 bases. Germline CDR1 SGHRS, CDR2 YFSETQ. The CDR3 contains 16 residues. CDR3: CASSLGGPTGRSPLHF. For the CDR3, the DNA is TGCGCCAGCAGCTTGGGGGGCCCGACAGGGAGATCACCCCTCCACTTT.